Listed below are T cell receptor beta chains from one sample, sequenced in a study of cytomegalovirus exposure and HLA in healthy donors. Sequencing used immunoSEQ multiplex PCR; TCRdb keeps in-frame clones, though not all of them. This table has about 330,000 clones, about nine tenths appearing once. The material sequenced was PBMCs. The origin of the receptors is a young woman in good health and CMV-seronegative. Both conserved end residues are part of each CDR3. D genes are given only for firm matches. Clone sizes are given selectively: once, few, many, or a class where the clone is expanded.

d_call: TRBD1; v_call: TRBV4-1; j_call: TRBJ1-1; clone_size: -; cdr3_nt: TGCGCCAGCAGCCAAGAGTCAGGGGGCTTTTCCTCTGAAGCTTTCTTT; cdr3_aa: CASSQESGGFSSEAFF
d_call: -; v_call: TRBV10-3; j_call: TRBJ1-2; clone_size: once; cdr3_nt: TGTGCCATCAGTGTTGGGGGGACTACCTATGGCTACACCTTC; cdr3_aa: CAISVGGTTYGYTF
d_call: TRBD2; v_call: TRBV28; j_call: TRBJ2-5; clone_size: once; cdr3_nt: TGTGCCAGGGACGCGGGGGAGGGGCTCTACCAAGAGACCCAGTACTTC; cdr3_aa: CARDAGEGLYQETQYF
d_call: -; v_call: TRBV27; j_call: TRBJ1-4; clone_size: -; cdr3_nt: TGTGCCAGCAGTTTTAACGGTGCAACTAATGAAAAACTGTTTTTT; cdr3_aa: CASSFNGATNEKLFF
d_call: TRBD2; v_call: TRBV29-1; j_call: TRBJ2-2; clone_size: -; cdr3_nt: TGCAGCGTTGTTCCCTTGATTTCCGGGACTAGTGGCACCGGGGAGCTGTTTTTT; cdr3_aa: CSVVPLISGTSGTGELFF
d_call: -; v_call: TRBV6-6; j_call: TRBJ2-7; clone_size: once; cdr3_nt: TGTGCCAGCAGTTATGAGAGGAGCTCCTACGAGCAGTACTTC; cdr3_aa: CASSYERSSYEQYF
d_call: TRBD2; v_call: TRBV5-1; j_call: TRBJ2-1; clone_size: -; cdr3_nt: TGCGCCAGCAGCTTGGAGGGAGTAGCGGGGCTACTCAATGAGCAGTTCTTC; cdr3_aa: CASSLEGVAGLLNEQFF
d_call: TRBD1; v_call: TRBV4-3; j_call: TRBJ2-2; clone_size: -; cdr3_nt: TGCGCCAGCAGCCGGGACAGGGGGCCCCAGAACACCGGGGAGCTGTTTTTT; cdr3_aa: CASSRDRGPQNTGELFF
d_call: TRBD2; v_call: TRBV30; j_call: TRBJ2-5; clone_size: -; cdr3_nt: TGTGCCTGGAGTGTTAGACTAGCGGAGACCCAGTACTTC; cdr3_aa: CAWSVRLAETQYF
d_call: -; v_call: TRBV11-2; j_call: TRBJ2-7; clone_size: -; cdr3_nt: TGTGCCAGCAGCTTGGGGACTGGTTCCTACGAGCAGTACTTC; cdr3_aa: CASSLGTGSYEQYF
d_call: -; v_call: TRBV4-2; j_call: TRBJ2-7; clone_size: -; cdr3_nt: TGTGCCAGCAGCCAGGCCGGGTTTTTATTCCACGAGCAGTACTTC; cdr3_aa: CASSQAGFLFHEQYF
d_call: -; v_call: TRBV5-4; j_call: TRBJ2-7; clone_size: -; cdr3_nt: TGTGCCAGCAGCCACGGGAGTCCCTACGAGCAGTACTTC; cdr3_aa: CASSHGSPYEQYF
d_call: -; v_call: TRBV6-1; j_call: TRBJ2-7; clone_size: -; cdr3_nt: TGTGCCAGCAGTGCGGAGTTGGGGCGTGGGGTCTACGAGCAGTACTTC; cdr3_aa: CASSAELGRGVYEQYF
d_call: TRBD1; v_call: TRBV13; j_call: TRBJ1-2; clone_size: few; cdr3_nt: TGTGCCAGCAGCTCGATGACAGGGTCCGGGTATGGCTACACCTTC; cdr3_aa: CASSSMTGSGYGYTF
d_call: -; v_call: TRBV28; j_call: TRBJ1-5; clone_size: -; cdr3_nt: TGTGCCAGCAGTGGGACTCGGGGGTACCAGCCCCAGCATTTT; cdr3_aa: CASSGTRGYQPQHF
d_call: -; v_call: TRBV7-2; j_call: TRBJ2-3; clone_size: -; cdr3_nt: TGTGCCAGCAGCACAGGACATAACACAGATACGCAGTATTTT; cdr3_aa: CASSTGHNTDTQYF
d_call: TRBD2; v_call: TRBV5-1; j_call: TRBJ2-5; clone_size: -; cdr3_nt: TGCGCCAGCAGCTTGGGGTCGGGGGGAGAGACCCAGTACTTC; cdr3_aa: CASSLGSGGETQYF
d_call: -; v_call: TRBV4-2; j_call: TRBJ2-1; clone_size: -; cdr3_nt: TGTGCCAGCAGTGGGACTCCTCCTCTACTAAACAATGAGCAGTTCTTC; cdr3_aa: CASSGTPPLLNNEQFF
d_call: TRBD2; v_call: TRBV7-9; j_call: TRBJ2-5; clone_size: -; cdr3_nt: TGTGCCAGCAGCCCGGGGACTAGCGGGAGGGCCCCAGAGACCCAGTACTTC; cdr3_aa: CASSPGTSGRAPETQYF
d_call: -; v_call: TRBV2; j_call: TRBJ2-7; clone_size: -; cdr3_nt: TGTGCCAGCATGCCTAGCGAGATCTACGAGCAGTACTTC; cdr3_aa: CASMPSEIYEQYF
d_call: TRBD1; v_call: TRBV19; j_call: TRBJ1-1; clone_size: -; cdr3_nt: TGTGCCAGTAGCAAGGGACAGGAGGACACTGAAGCTTTCTTT; cdr3_aa: CASSKGQEDTEAFF
d_call: -; v_call: TRBV5-4; j_call: TRBJ1-2; clone_size: -; cdr3_nt: TGTGCCAGCAGCTTCGCGACAGAAAACTATGGCTACACCTTC; cdr3_aa: CASSFATENYGYTF
d_call: TRBD2; v_call: TRBV9; j_call: TRBJ2-7; clone_size: -; cdr3_nt: TGTGCCAGCAGCGCGGGGACTAGCGGTACCTACGAGCAGTACTTC; cdr3_aa: CASSAGTSGTYEQYF
d_call: TRBD1; v_call: TRBV2; j_call: TRBJ1-1; clone_size: -; cdr3_nt: TGTGCCAGCAGACCCCGGACAGGGGGGAACACTGAAGCTTTCTTT; cdr3_aa: CASRPRTGGNTEAFF
d_call: TRBD2; v_call: TRBV7-9; j_call: TRBJ2-1; clone_size: -; cdr3_nt: TGTGCCAGCAGCTTATCTAGCGGGTTGGGGTCCTACAATGAGCAGTTCTTC; cdr3_aa: CASSLSSGLGSYNEQFF
d_call: TRBD1; v_call: TRBV4-2; j_call: TRBJ1-2; clone_size: -; cdr3_nt: TGTGCCAGCAGCCAAGTTTTCAGGGGGCTGGGTGGCTACACCTTC; cdr3_aa: CASSQVFRGLGGYTF
d_call: -; v_call: TRBV9; j_call: TRBJ1-3; clone_size: -; cdr3_nt: TGTGCCAGCAGCGTAGCCCCAGGGGTCTCTGGAAACACCATATATTTT; cdr3_aa: CASSVAPGVSGNTIYF
d_call: -; v_call: TRBV13; j_call: TRBJ1-2; clone_size: -; cdr3_nt: TGTGCCAGCAGCTTGGGGAGTGGAGCCTATGGCTACACCTTC; cdr3_aa: CASSLGSGAYGYTF
d_call: -; v_call: TRBV6-5; j_call: TRBJ2-3; clone_size: -; cdr3_nt: TGTGCCAGCAGTTACTCGCCAGGAACAGATACGCAGTATTTT; cdr3_aa: CASSYSPGTDTQYF
d_call: TRBD1; v_call: TRBV5-6; j_call: TRBJ2-2; clone_size: -; cdr3_nt: TGTGCCAGCAGTCCTACTCTAGACGTGACAGGGATGACCGGGGAGCTGTTTTTT; cdr3_aa: CASSPTLDVTGMTGELFF
d_call: -; v_call: TRBV4-3; j_call: TRBJ2-7; clone_size: once; cdr3_nt: TGCGCCAGCAGCCAAGATAGGGCTAGCAGTTACGAGCAGTACTTC; cdr3_aa: CASSQDRASSYEQYF
d_call: TRBD1; v_call: TRBV7-2; j_call: TRBJ1-2; clone_size: -; cdr3_nt: TGTGCCAGCAGCCCTGACAGGGGGCGATCTAACTATGGCTACACCTTC; cdr3_aa: CASSPDRGRSNYGYTF
d_call: TRBD2; v_call: TRBV6-1; j_call: TRBJ2-7; clone_size: -; cdr3_nt: TGTGCCAGCACTGGACTAGCGGGAGTGTACGAGCAGTACTTC; cdr3_aa: CASTGLAGVYEQYF
d_call: -; v_call: TRBV2; j_call: TRBJ2-3; clone_size: many; cdr3_nt: TGTGCCAGCAGTGAAGAGGAGCGGGCATCTCCGCAGTATTTT; cdr3_aa: CASSEEERASPQYF
d_call: -; v_call: TRBV4-1; j_call: TRBJ2-2; clone_size: -; cdr3_nt: TGCGCCAGCAGCCAAGCGAGACAACTCTACACCGGGGAGCTGTTTTTT; cdr3_aa: CASSQARQLYTGELFF